Below, 30 T cell receptor beta chains from the same sample are listed, as sequenced in a study of blood T cell repertoires in COVID-19. Data came from immunoSEQ multiplex PCR; TCRdb stores just in-frame clones and leaves some out. Altogether a few hundred thousand clones are present, roughly 87% being singletons, with the ten largest covering less than 8%. The sequenced material came from PBMCs or T cells enriched from blood (not recorded which). The receptors were gathered from a man aged 25 to 40 in a cohort exposed to, infected with or recovered from COVID-19 (not recorded which).

This clone was detected once. The chain links TRBV5-1 to TRBJ2-7, with TRBD1 matching 11 bases. The CDR3 is 14 residues long. CDR1 is SGHRS and CDR2 is YFSETQ in the germline V gene. Trimming cost V 5 bases and J 3 bases; bases outside gene matches: 4. The CDR3 loop reads CASSVGQGVYEQYF. DNA for the CDR3: TGCGCCAGCAGTGTGGGACAGGGGGTCTACGAGCAGTACTTC.

This sequence joins TRBV28 and TRBJ1-1, with D possibly being TRBD1 (5 bases). The germline V and J ends were trimmed by 4 bases and 11 bases, with 20 bases remaining between them. Germline V gives CDR1 MDHEN, CDR2 SYDVKM. The CDR3 totals 14 residues. The CDR3 nucleotides are TGTGCCAGCAGTTCAGAAGGGGAAGCAGTGAGGGCTTTCTTT. Its protein product is CASSSEGEAVRAFF.

The V and J genes are TRBV25-1 and TRBJ1-5, with TRBD1 as a possible D gene (5 bases). The V end lost 6 bases, the J end lost 5 bases, and 14 bases lay between the germline ends. Germline V gene data show CDR1 as MGHDK and CDR2 as SYGVNS. The CDR3 sequence is 14 residues long. In DNA form, the CDR3 reads TGTGCCAGCAGCGCTACAGGTTGGGATCAGCCCCAGCATTTT. This translates into CASSATGWDQPQHF.

The rearrangement uses TRBV9 and TRBJ2-1; 9 bases align to TRBD2. The CDR3 totals 14 residues. The junction had 2 bases not matched to a gene; V was cut back by 0 bases and J by 7 bases. Germline lookup yields CDR1 SGDLS and CDR2 YYNGEE. DNA for the CDR3: TGTGCCAGCAGCGTAGTCCTAGCGGGGAATGAGCAGTTCTTC. The encoded protein is CASSVVLAGNEQFF.

The gene calls are TRBV11-2 and TRBJ1-1; D is possibly TRBD1 (5 bases). The germline V and J ends were trimmed by 5 bases and 1 base, with 17 bases remaining between them. The germline V gene encodes CDR1 SGHAT and CDR2 FQNNGV. The CDR3 totals 16 residues. The CDR3 protein is CASSPFWGDSNTEAFF. CDR3 nucleotide sequence: TGTGCCAGCAGCCCATTCTGGGGGGATTCGAACACTGAAGCTTTCTTT.

The rearrangement uses TRBV2 and TRBJ2-1; D not certain. The ends were cut back, 1 base at V and 9 bases at J, with 10 bases in the middle. CDR1 SNHLY and CDR2 FYNNEI come from the germline V gene. The CDR3 has 13 residues. This chain's CDR3 is CASSEVRLTEQFF. CDR3 coding DNA: TGTGCCAGCAGTGAAGTGAGGCTTACTGAGCAGTTCTTC.

The chain has TRBV2 and TRBJ1-5; D is unresolved. CDR3 length: 15 amino acids. V was trimmed by 3 bases and J by 0 bases, leaving 9 bases between them. CDR1 SNHLY and CDR2 FYNNEI come from the germline V gene. CDR3 DNA: TGTGCCAGCAGTGATGGTAGAACTAGCAATCAGCCCCAGCATTTT. Translated: CASSDGRTSNQPQHF.

This clone was counted a few times. The V gene is TRBV5-4, the J gene TRBJ2-3, with 8 bases identical to TRBD2. V shed 3 bases and J 1 base; nucleotides not matched to a gene: 19. This CDR3 has 20 residues. The germline gives CDR1 SGHNT, CDR2 YYREEE (reference sequence). The CDR3 here is CASSSWTRREVYSRTDTQYF. The CDR3 coding sequence is TGTGCCAGCAGCTCCTGGACTCGGCGGGAGGTTTATTCTCGCACAGATACGCAGTATTTT.

CDR3 residues: CARGGKSTDTQYF. The CDR3 nucleotides read TGTGCCAGGGGGGGGAAAAGCACAGATACGCAGTATTTT. The gene calls are TRBV6-5 and TRBJ2-3; TRBD2 matches at 7 bases. This CDR3 region has 13 residues. Germline V gene sequence: CDR1 MNHEY, CDR2 SVGAGI. V shed 9 bases and J 0 bases; nucleotides not matched to a gene: 3.

The V call is TRBV28, the J call TRBJ1-3, with 9 bases lining up with TRBD1. CDR1 MDHEN and CDR2 SYDVKM come from the germline V gene. This CDR3 has 16 residues. With V trimmed by 6 bases and J by 4 bases, 10 bases remained unmatched. The chain's CDR3 is CASRWTGTGHGNTIYF. The DNA for the CDR3 is TGTGCCAGCAGATGGACCGGGACAGGGCACGGAAACACCATATATTTT.

The chain uses TRBV3-1 (or the pseudogene TRBV3-2) and TRBJ2-7; 7 positions agree with TRBD2. The CDR3 runs 15 residues. Per the germline V gene, CDR1 is LGHDT and CDR2 is YNNKEL (reference sequence). The V and J ends lost 4 bases and 7 bases, in that order; junction bases with no gene match: 13. The CDR3 protein is CASSLGGEGSMEQYF. CDR3 nucleotides: TGTGCCAGCAGCCTTGGGGGGGAGGGGTCCATGGAGCAGTACTTC.

The chain has TRBV24-1 and TRBJ2-7; D may be TRBD1 (5 bases). Germline V gene data show CDR1 as KGHDR and CDR2 as SFDVKD. V was pared by 4 bases and J by 5 bases, with 14 bases between. The CDR3 sequence is 14 residues long. The CDR3 sequence is CATSDVPGSDEQYF. The CDR3 DNA follows: TGTGCCACCAGTGACGTCCCAGGGTCTGACGAGCAGTACTTC.

This chain joins TRBV5-1 and TRBJ2-1, with 11 bases identical to TRBD2. V was pared by 3 bases and J by 10 bases, with 21 bases of the junction left unmatched. Germline lookup yields CDR1 SGHRS and CDR2 YFSETQ. This CDR3 region has 19 residues. CDR3 residues: CASSWAGLTSGSPQGEQFF. In nucleotides, the CDR3 is TGCGCCAGCAGCTGGGCCGGCCTAACTAGCGGGAGCCCACAGGGCGAGCAGTTCTTC. The variable domain in full, with the rest retrieved from reference TRBV5-1 and TRBJ2-1, is KAGVTQTPRYLIKTRGQQVTLSCSPISGHRSVSWYQQTPGQGLQFLFEYFSETQRNKGNFPGRFSGRQFSNSRSEMNVSTLELGDSALYLCASSWAGLTSGSPQGEQFFGPGTRLTVL.

This chain connects TRBV28 to TRBJ2-7; D gene ambiguous. The germline CDR1 and CDR2 sequences are MDHEN and SYDVKM. V was clipped by 2 bases and J by 4 bases, with 9 bases between them. The CDR3 consists of 13 residues. The CDR3 reads CASSLSAVYEQYF. As DNA, the CDR3 is TGTGCCAGCAGTTTAAGTGCGGTGTACGAGCAGTACTTC.

CDR3 nucleotides: TGTGCCAGCAGTGAAGCGTTTTATGGCTACACCTTC. It is translated as CASSEAFYGYTF. The rearrangement joins TRBV25-1 to TRBJ1-2; D is undetermined. The CDR3 spans 12 residues. Trimming left V 2 bases short and J 5 bases short, with 6 bases between. The V gene's germline CDR1 is MGHDK and CDR2 SYGVNS.

The chain employs TRBV19 and TRBJ2-7; 8 bases map to TRBD2. From germline, CDR1 is LNHDA and CDR2 SQIVND (reference sequence). The V and J ends lost 2 bases and 6 bases, in that order; junction bases with no gene match: 9. There are 15 residues in the CDR3. CDR3 nucleotides: TGTGCCAGTAGTATATGGACGCCCGGGGGGGGCGAGCAGTACTTC. It codes for CASSIWTPGGGEQYF.

The genes are TRBV28 and TRBJ1-5; D call uncertain. CDR1 MDHEN and CDR2 SYDVKM come from the germline V gene. The V gene lost 6 bases and the J gene lost 4 bases, with 13 bases spanning the gap. This CDR3 has 14 amino acids. CDR3 nucleotides: TGTGCCAGCAGACCCGAGGTGGGTAATCAGCCCCAGCATTTT. This codes for CASRPEVGNQPQHF.

The gene calls are TRBV10-3 and TRBJ2-7; 10 nucleotides agree with TRBD2. The J segment lost 6 bases and the V segment lost 3 bases, leaving 2 bases of the junction unmatched. This CDR3 spans 13 amino acids. CDR1 is ENHRY and CDR2 is SYGVKD in the germline V gene. The CDR3 protein is CAISDGTSVEQYF. For the CDR3, the DNA is TGTGCCATCAGTGACGGGACTAGCGTCGAGCAGTACTTC.

The chain links TRBV5-1 to TRBJ2-1, with unresolved D. Germline lookup yields CDR1 SGHRS and CDR2 YFSETQ. The CDR3 is 16 residues long. V was trimmed by 4 bases and J by 4 bases, leaving 18 bases between them. In DNA, the CDR3 is TGCGCCAGCAGCCCACTTTCTGGCGGAAGATACAATGAGCAGTTCTTC. It yields the protein CASSPLSGGRYNEQFF.

The chain has TRBV6-5 and TRBJ2-3, with 7 positions matching TRBD1. The CDR3 length is 15 residues. The V segment lost 3 bases and the J segment 2 bases; nucleotides outside the gene matches: 5. Per germline, CDR1 MNHEY and CDR2 SVGAGI. The CDR3 DNA follows: TGTGCCAGCAGTTATCTGACAGGGCCCACAGATACGCAGTATTTT. This sequence encodes CASSYLTGPTDTQYF.

CDR3 residues: CASSPGVHSNQPQHF. The CDR3 DNA follows: TGTGCCAGCAGCCCAGGGGTACATAGCAATCAGCCCCAGCATTTT. This chain uses TRBV28 with TRBJ1-5, with D tentatively TRBD1 (6 bases). V was clipped by 6 bases and J by 0 bases, with 12 bases between them. The CDR3 runs 15 residues. Germline assignment: CDR1 MDHEN and CDR2 SYDVKM.

The CDR3 region is CASSQRNTGELFF. CDR3 nucleotide sequence: TGTGCCAGCAGCCAACGGAACACCGGGGAGCTGTTTTTT. The chain has TRBV16 and TRBJ2-2, with D unclear. This CDR3 is 13 amino acids long. V was clipped by 2 bases and J by 1 base, with 2 bases between them. CDR1 KGHSY and CDR2 FQNENV come from the germline V gene.

The J gene is TRBJ2-1, the V gene TRBV4-1; 11 nucleotides match TRBD2. Germline lookup yields CDR1 MGHRA and CDR2 YSYEKL. V lost 6 bases and J lost 4; bases outside the gene matches: 8. This CDR3 has 16 residues. The CDR3 sequence is CASRLLAGAEYNEQFF. DNA of the CDR3: TGCGCCAGCAGGCTACTAGCGGGAGCTGAATACAATGAGCAGTTCTTC.

The V and J genes are TRBV7-9 and TRBJ1-2; weak D call: TRBD1 (5 bases). Germline V lookup: CDR1 SEHNR, CDR2 FQNEAQ (reference sequence). This CDR3 contains 15 residues. Trimming took off 0 bases at V and 3 bases at J, with 11 bases between the two ends. CDR3: CASSLAVRADYGYTF. CDR3 coding DNA: TGTGCCAGCAGCTTAGCGGTCAGGGCGGACTATGGCTACACCTTC.

The chain has TRBV15 and TRBJ2-7; a possible D gene is TRBD2 (5 bases). In germline, CDR1 is LNHNV, CDR2 YYDKDF (reference sequence). V was clipped by 1 base and J by 2 bases, with 12 bases between them. The CDR3 extends over 15 amino acids. CDR3: CATSRVGRGAYEQYF. The CDR3 coding sequence is TGTGCCACCAGCAGAGTCGGACGGGGTGCCTACGAGCAGTACTTC.

The chain joins TRBV6-2 or TRBV6-3 to TRBJ2-7, with D possibly matching TRBD1 (6 bases). In germline, CDR1 is MNHEY, CDR2 SVGEGT. The CDR3 is 14 residues long. V lost 2 bases and J lost 0, with 8 bases in between. CDR3 nucleotides: TGTGCCAGCAGTTACCGGACAGTCTCCTACGAGCAGTACTTC. Encoded protein: CASSYRTVSYEQYF.

V gene TRBV6-5 combines with J gene TRBJ1-1; tentatively, D is TRBD1 (5 bases). Trimming pared 0 bases from V and 4 bases from J, leaving 9 bases between. The CDR3 length is 14 residues. Germline assignment: CDR1 MNHEY and CDR2 SVGAGI. The CDR3 loop is CASSYSLQATEAFF. The CDR3 nucleotides are TGTGCCAGCAGTTACTCATTACAGGCCACTGAAGCTTTCTTT.

V gene TRBV2 combines with J gene TRBJ1-2, with a tentative D call TRBD1 (6 bases). The germline V and J ends were trimmed by 7 bases and 1 base, with 16 bases remaining between them. The CDR3 loop spans 15 amino acids. The germline gives CDR1 SNHLY, CDR2 FYNNEI. In DNA, the CDR3 is TGTGCCAGCACCGAGGGGGGGGCGGGTAACTATGGCTACACCTTC. It translates to CASTEGGAGNYGYTF.

This chain connects TRBV25-1 to TRBJ1-1; perhaps TRBD1 as D (6 bases). Trimming shortened V by 2 bases and J by 4 bases, and 11 bases separated the two germline ends. Germline assignment: CDR1 MGHDK and CDR2 SYGVNS. The CDR3 has 14 residues. CDR3 region: CASSEQGKGTEAFF. In DNA form, the CDR3 reads TGTGCCAGCAGTGAACAGGGGAAGGGCACTGAAGCTTTCTTT.

This chain joins TRBV28 and TRBJ1-1; unclear D gene. Germline loops: CDR1 MDHEN, CDR2 SYDVKM. The CDR3 sequence is 14 residues long. Trimming pared 6 bases from V and 7 bases from J, leaving 18 bases between. The CDR3 DNA reads as TGTGCCAGCAGCCCCCGGGGAATCCCGATTGAAGCTTTCTTT. The encoded protein is CASSPRGIPIEAFF.